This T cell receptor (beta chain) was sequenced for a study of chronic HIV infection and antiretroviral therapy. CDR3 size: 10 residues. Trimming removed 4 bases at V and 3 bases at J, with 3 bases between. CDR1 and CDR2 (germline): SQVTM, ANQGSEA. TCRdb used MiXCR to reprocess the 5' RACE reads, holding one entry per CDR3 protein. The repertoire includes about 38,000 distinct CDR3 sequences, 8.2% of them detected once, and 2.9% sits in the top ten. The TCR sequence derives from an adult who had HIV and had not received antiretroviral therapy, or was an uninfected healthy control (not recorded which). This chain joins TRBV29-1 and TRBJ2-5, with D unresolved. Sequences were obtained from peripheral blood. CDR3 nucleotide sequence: TGCAGCGTTGCCAAAGAGACCCAGTACTTC. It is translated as CSVAKETQYF.